The 22 T cell receptor beta chains given below trace back to one sample, sequenced in a study of Ad26.COV2.S vaccination and SARS-CoV-2 variants. Using immunoSEQ multiplex PCR, the repertoire was profiled, and TCRdb retains in-frame clones only, with some absent. The data show 380,000 or so clones, under 90% seen once. The treatment is: approximately 18 received Ad26.COV2.S at low or high dose, single or two shots; 5 received placebo; per-sample allocation not given. Day 63 following the first vaccine or placebo injection was when the samples were taken. The starting material was peripheral blood, obtained in a trial of Ad26.COV2.S vaccine versus placebo. The receptor set was obtained from a person between 18 and 60 years old who received the Ad26.COV2.S COVID-19 vaccine or a placebo.

J is TRBJ2-5 and V is TRBV29-1; D possibly corresponds to TRBD1 (5 bases). Germline V gives CDR1 SQVTM, CDR2 ANQGSEA. With 4 bases removed from V and 1 base from J, the gap between germline ends came to 10 bases. The CDR3 loop spans 13 amino acids. The CDR3 nucleotides are TGCAGCGTTGGCAGGGTCCTCCAAGAGACCCAGTACTTC. Amino acids: CSVGRVLQETQYF.

V and J are TRBV24-1 and TRBJ2-3, with D perhaps assigned TRBD1 or TRBD2 (5 bases each). Trimming removed 8 bases from V and 9 bases from J, with 35 bases in between. The CDR3 is 19 amino acids. In germline, CDR1 is KGHDR, CDR2 SFDVKD. CDR3 residues: CATIPPVAYRARVRETQYF. The CDR3 DNA sequence: TGTGCCACCATCCCCCCAGTGGCCTATCGAGCGCGGGTCAGGGAGACGCAGTATTTT.

The chain combines TRBV6-5 with TRBJ1-2; TRBD1 aligns across 10 bases. The CDR3 covers 15 residues. V shed 4 bases and J 3 bases; nucleotides not matched to a gene: 5. The germline V gene has CDR1 MNHEY and CDR2 SVGAGI. This CDR3 reads CASSSPDRGDYGYTF. The DNA of the CDR3 is TGTGCCAGCAGTTCCCCGGACAGGGGGGACTATGGCTACACCTTC.

This rearrangement joins TRBV10-3 to TRBJ1-6; D is undetermined. V lost 9 bases, J lost 8 bases, and 14 bases lay in between. There are 13 residues in the CDR3. Per germline, CDR1 ENHRY and CDR2 SYGVKD. The CDR3 is CAIRPGGDSPLHF. Here the CDR3 DNA reads TGTGCCATTCGTCCCGGCGGGGATTCACCCCTCCACTTT.

The chain uses TRBV30 and TRBJ1-1; TRBD1 might be the D (6 bases). With 3 bases removed from V and 4 bases from J, the gap between germline ends came to 18 bases. This CDR3 region has 15 residues. The germline V gene encodes CDR1 GTSNPN and CDR2 SVGIG (reference sequence). This chain's CDR3 is CAWRPEFQGSTEAFF. Written as DNA, the CDR3 is TGTGCCTGGAGACCCGAATTCCAGGGGAGCACTGAAGCTTTCTTT.

The rearrangement joins TRBV29-1 to TRBJ2-7, with a weak D call TRBD1 (6 bases). Between the trimmed V and J ends, which lost 4 bases and 1 base, there was a span of 8 bases. Germline V gene lookup returns CDR1 SQVTM and CDR2 ANQGSEA. The CDR3 totals 12 residues. The CDR3 DNA is TGCAGCGTTGGGACAGATTCCTACGAGCAGTACTTC. Protein sequence: CSVGTDSYEQYF.

The chain recombines TRBV7-2 with TRBJ2-3; a possible D gene is TRBD2 (5 bases). The CDR3 runs to 17 residues. V dropped 5 bases and J dropped 3 bases, with 21 bases sitting between them. Germline V gene lookup returns CDR1 SGHTA and CDR2 FQGNSA. CDR3 in amino acids: CASSPVFGGQPTDTQYF. CDR3 DNA: TGTGCCAGCAGCCCCGTCTTTGGAGGCCAGCCTACAGATACGCAGTATTTT.

V usage is TRBV6-6 and J usage is TRBJ2-7; D perhaps matches TRBD1 (5 bases). Germline CDR1 MNHNY, CDR2 SVGAGI (reference sequence). This CDR3 has 14 amino acids. Trimming took off 7 bases at V and 3 bases at J, with 16 bases between the two ends. The CDR3 bases are TGTGCCAGCACCCCCGGTGGGGCCCGCTACGAGCAGTACTTC. Protein: CASTPGGARYEQYF.

The rearrangement uses TRBV27 and TRBJ2-2, with D possibly being TRBD2 (5 bases). There are 15 residues in the CDR3. Trimming stripped 6 bases from V and 2 bases from J, with 13 bases between. The V gene's germline CDR1 is MNHEY and CDR2 SMNVEV (reference sequence). The CDR3 DNA sequence: TGTGCCAGCAGCCCCGCGGGCGTTAACACCGGGGAGCTGTTTTTT. This encodes CASSPAGVNTGELFF.

The chain carries TRBV19 and TRBJ2-2; 8 bases map to TRBD2. The CDR3 is 15 residues long. The germline V gene has CDR1 LNHDA and CDR2 SQIVND (reference sequence). The trim removed 5 bases at V and 2 bases at J, leaving 4 bases unmatched. The CDR3, as DNA: TGTGCCAGTAGTCCACTAGCGGCCAACACCGGGGAGCTGTTTTTT. This gives the protein CASSPLAANTGELFF.

The chain recombines TRBV4-1 with TRBJ1-2, with 9 bases matching TRBD1. The CDR3 is made up of 13 amino acids. Germline lookup yields CDR1 MGHRA and CDR2 YSYEKL. V lost 6 bases to trimming and J lost 5 bases; unmatched junction nucleotides: 4. As DNA, the CDR3 is TGCGCCAGCAGACGGACAGGGGATTATGGCTACACCTTC. Translated: CASRRTGDYGYTF.

Ten or more counts support this clone. The CDR3: CASSLGQGGHTDTQYF. In DNA, the CDR3 is TGCGCCAGCAGCCTGGGACAGGGAGGACACACAGATACGCAGTATTTT. The J gene is TRBJ2-3, the V gene TRBV4-3; 9 nucleotides line up with TRBD1. V was pared by 4 bases and J by 2 bases, with 7 bases of the junction left unmatched. The CDR3 covers 16 residues. CDR1 is LGHNA, CDR2 YSLEER, per germline.

This sequence joins TRBV5-5 and TRBJ1-4; possible D gene TRBD1, 5 bases. This CDR3 contains 12 residues. CDR1 is SGHKS and CDR2 is YYEKEE in the germline V gene (reference sequence). Between the trimmed V and J ends, which lost 4 bases and 8 bases, there was a span of 9 bases. As DNA, the CDR3 is TGTGCCAGCAGCCGCAGGGAAGAAAAACTGTTTTTT. Translating it yields CASSRREEKLFF.

The chain employs TRBV15 and TRBJ1-2; 12 bases are shared with TRBD1. This CDR3 is 16 amino acids long. Germline V gene lookup returns CDR1 LNHNV and CDR2 YYDKDF (reference sequence). J was trimmed by 2 bases and V by 1 base; bases with no gene match: 2. Here the CDR3 reads CATSRGGTGGNYGYTF. The CDR3 DNA reads TGTGCCACCAGCAGAGGAGGGACAGGGGGCAACTATGGCTACACCTTC.

In its sample, this clone was seen a few times. This chain connects TRBV5-6 to TRBJ1-5; D remains unclear. Trimming took 2 bases from V and 0 from J, leaving 18 bases between them. Germline loops: CDR1 SGHDT, CDR2 YYEEEE. The CDR3 extends over 18 amino acids. This CDR3 is CASSLGGGPLDSNQPQHF. In DNA, the CDR3 is TGTGCCAGCAGCTTAGGAGGAGGCCCACTTGATAGCAATCAGCCCCAGCATTTT.

The CDR3 is CASSNRDFYNEQFF. The CDR3 coding sequence is TGTGCCAGCAGTAACCGGGACTTCTACAATGAGCAGTTCTTC. The rearrangement joins TRBV6-6 to TRBJ2-1; possible D gene TRBD2, 6 bases. V lost 5 bases and J 3 bases, leaving 11 bases between the germline ends. The CDR3 consists of 14 residues. The germline V gene has CDR1 MNHNY and CDR2 SVGAGI (reference sequence).

This chain links TRBV15 with TRBJ2-3; tentative D call: TRBD1 (5 bases). Germline V gene data show CDR1 as LNHNV and CDR2 as YYDKDF (reference sequence). The V end was cut by 3 bases, the J end by 0 bases, with 10 bases between. This CDR3 comprises 15 residues. The CDR3 protein is CATSRDKKSTDTQYF. The CDR3 nucleotides are TGTGCCACCAGCAGGGACAAGAAGAGCACAGATACGCAGTATTTT.

The V gene is TRBV7-2, the J gene TRBJ1-6, with TRBD1 matching over 7 bases. Trimming took 4 bases from V and 5 from J; bases not matched to a gene: 2. The CDR3 covers 14 residues. CDR1 and CDR2 (germline): SGHTA, FQGNSA. The CDR3 DNA is TGTGCCAGCAGCTCCGACAGGGATAATTCACCCCTCCACTTT. This sequence encodes CASSSDRDNSPLHF.

The DNA of the CDR3 is TGTGCCAGCAGCGTAGAAGGGACTAGCGGGGGGGCCATAGATACGCAGTATTTT. This gives the protein CASSVEGTSGGAIDTQYF. V gene TRBV9 combines with J gene TRBJ2-3, with 16 bases matching TRBD2. This CDR3 has 18 residues. Germline V lookup: CDR1 SGDLS, CDR2 YYNGEE. Trimming at V came to 0 bases and at J to 5 bases, leaving 6 bases not matched to a gene.

This sequence joins TRBV5-4 and TRBJ2-7; D is undetermined. Germline V CDR1 and CDR2: SGHNT, YYREEE (reference sequence). The germline V and J ends were trimmed by 1 base and 2 bases, with 13 bases remaining between them. The CDR3 sequence is 15 residues long. This CDR3 is CASSLSPAGPYEQYF. As DNA, the CDR3 is TGTGCCAGCAGCTTGTCCCCGGCAGGTCCCTACGAGCAGTACTTC.

The genes are TRBV9 and TRBJ2-1, with TRBD2 matching over 12 bases. CDR3 size: 16 residues. Germline V CDR1 and CDR2: SGDLS, YYNGEE. Trimming cost V 0 bases and J 8 bases; bases outside gene matches: 6. CDR3 sequence: CASSVDRASGRDEQFF. CDR3 nucleotide sequence: TGTGCCAGCAGCGTAGATCGAGCTAGCGGGAGGGATGAGCAGTTCTTC. Looking up the rest from reference TRBV9 and TRBJ2-1 gives the full variable domain: DSGVTQTPKHLITATGQRVTLRCSPRSGDLSVYWYQQSLDQGLQFLIQYYNGEERAKGNILERFSAQQFPDLHSELNLSSLELGDSALYFCASSVDRASGRDEQFFGPGTRLTVL.

The sample holds one count of this clone. The chain uses TRBV19 and TRBJ2-2; no firm D call. V was shortened by 3 bases and J by 1 base, with 12 bases between the two germline ends. Germline V gene sequence: CDR1 LNHDA, CDR2 SQIVND (reference sequence). The length of the CDR3 is 16 residues. The CDR3 protein is CASSISAQGNTGELFF. The CDR3 nucleotides are TGTGCCAGTAGTATTTCAGCGCAAGGGAACACCGGGGAGCTGTTTTTT.